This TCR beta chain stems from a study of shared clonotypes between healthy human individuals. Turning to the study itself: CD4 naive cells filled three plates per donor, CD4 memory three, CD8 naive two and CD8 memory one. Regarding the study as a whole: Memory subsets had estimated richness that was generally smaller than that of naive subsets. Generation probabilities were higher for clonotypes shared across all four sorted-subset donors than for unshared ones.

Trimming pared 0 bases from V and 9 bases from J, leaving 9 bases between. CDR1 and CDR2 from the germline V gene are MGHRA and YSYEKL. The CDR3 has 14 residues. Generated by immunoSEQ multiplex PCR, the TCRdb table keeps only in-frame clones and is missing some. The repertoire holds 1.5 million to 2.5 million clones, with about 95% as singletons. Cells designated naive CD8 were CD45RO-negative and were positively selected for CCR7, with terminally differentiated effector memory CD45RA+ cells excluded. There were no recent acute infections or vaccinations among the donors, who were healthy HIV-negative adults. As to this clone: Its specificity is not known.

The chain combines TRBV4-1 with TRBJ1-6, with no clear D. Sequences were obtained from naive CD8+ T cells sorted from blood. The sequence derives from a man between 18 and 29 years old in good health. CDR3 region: CASSQDTGISPLHF. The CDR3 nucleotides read TGCGCCAGCAGCCAAGATACGGGAATTTCACCCCTCCACTTT.